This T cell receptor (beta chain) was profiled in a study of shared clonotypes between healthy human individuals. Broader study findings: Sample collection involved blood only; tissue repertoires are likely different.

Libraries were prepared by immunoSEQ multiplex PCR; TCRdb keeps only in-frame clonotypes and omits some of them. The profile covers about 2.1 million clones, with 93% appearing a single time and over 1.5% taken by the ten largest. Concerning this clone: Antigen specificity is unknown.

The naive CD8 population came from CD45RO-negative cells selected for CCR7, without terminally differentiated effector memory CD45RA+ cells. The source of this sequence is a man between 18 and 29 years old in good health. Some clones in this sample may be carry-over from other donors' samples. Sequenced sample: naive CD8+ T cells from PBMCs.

The CDR3 loop reads CASSERTRDPGELFF. CDR3 DNA sequence: TGTGCCAGCAGCGAGCGGACTAGGGATCCCGGGGAGCTGTTTTTT. This chain links TRBV11-1 with TRBJ2-2; 7 bases match TRBD2. This CDR3 spans 15 amino acids. CDR1 is SGHAT, CDR2 FQDESV, per germline (reference sequence). V shed 5 bases, J shed 6 bases, and the junction held 9 bases outside the gene matches.